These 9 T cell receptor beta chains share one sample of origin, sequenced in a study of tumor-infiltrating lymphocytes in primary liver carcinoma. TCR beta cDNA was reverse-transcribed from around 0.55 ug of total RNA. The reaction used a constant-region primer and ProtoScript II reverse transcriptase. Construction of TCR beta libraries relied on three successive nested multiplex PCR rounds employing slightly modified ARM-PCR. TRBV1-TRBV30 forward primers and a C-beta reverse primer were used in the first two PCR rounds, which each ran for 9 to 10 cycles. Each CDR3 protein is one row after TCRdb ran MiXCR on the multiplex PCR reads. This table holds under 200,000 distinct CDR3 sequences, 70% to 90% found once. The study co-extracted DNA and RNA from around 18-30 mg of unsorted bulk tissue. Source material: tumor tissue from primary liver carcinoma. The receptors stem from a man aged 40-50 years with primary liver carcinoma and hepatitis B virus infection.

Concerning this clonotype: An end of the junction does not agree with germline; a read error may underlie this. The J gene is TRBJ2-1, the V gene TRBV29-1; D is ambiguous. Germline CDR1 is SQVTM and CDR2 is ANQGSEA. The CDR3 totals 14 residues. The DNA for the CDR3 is TGCAACGTTGAAACAAGGGATCCCTACAATGAGCAGTTCTTC. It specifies CNVETRDPYNEQFF.

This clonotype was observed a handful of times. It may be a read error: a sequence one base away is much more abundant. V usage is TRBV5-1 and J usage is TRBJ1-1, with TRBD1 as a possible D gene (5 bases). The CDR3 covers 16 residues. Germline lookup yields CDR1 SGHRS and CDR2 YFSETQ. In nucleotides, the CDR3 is TGCGCCAGCAGCTCCAACCCACCGGGGCTGAACACTGAAACTTTCTTT. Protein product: CASSSNPPGLNTETFF.

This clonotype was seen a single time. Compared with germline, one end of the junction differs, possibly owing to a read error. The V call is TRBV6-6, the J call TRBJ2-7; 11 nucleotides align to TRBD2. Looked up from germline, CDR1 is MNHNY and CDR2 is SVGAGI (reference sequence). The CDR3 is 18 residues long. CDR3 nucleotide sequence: TGTGCCAGCAGTTACTCCGGACTAGCGGGCTCAAGCTCCTACGATCAGTACTTC. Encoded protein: CASSYSGLAGSSSYDQYF.

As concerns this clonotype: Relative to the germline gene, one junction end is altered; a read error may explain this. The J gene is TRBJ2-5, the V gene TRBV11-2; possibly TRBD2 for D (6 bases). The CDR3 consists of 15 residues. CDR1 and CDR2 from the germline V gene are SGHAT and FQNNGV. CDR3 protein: CTSSLPVQGGETQYF. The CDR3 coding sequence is TGTACCAGCAGCTTACCCGTGCAGGGAGGAGAGACCCAGTACTTC.

The CDR3 protein is CASNCTGYYEQYF. CDR3 sequence (DNA): TGTGCCAGCAATTGCACAGGGTACTACGAGCAGTACTTC. The chain combines TRBV12-3 or TRBV12-4 with TRBJ2-7; tentatively, D is TRBD1 (6 bases). This CDR3 spans 13 amino acids. V gave up 7 bases and J gave up 3 bases, with 13 bases separating them.

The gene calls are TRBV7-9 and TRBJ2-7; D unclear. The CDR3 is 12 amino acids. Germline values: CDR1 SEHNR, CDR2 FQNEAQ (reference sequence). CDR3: CESSLQQYEQYF. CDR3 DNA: TGTGAGAGCAGCTTACAGCAGTACGAGCAGTACTTC.

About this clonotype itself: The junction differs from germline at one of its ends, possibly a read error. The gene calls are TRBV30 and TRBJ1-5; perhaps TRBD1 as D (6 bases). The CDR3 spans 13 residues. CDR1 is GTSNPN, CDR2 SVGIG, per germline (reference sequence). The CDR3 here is CAWSPGGNQPQDF. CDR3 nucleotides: TGTGCCTGGAGTCCTGGGGGCAATCAGCCCCAGGATTTT.

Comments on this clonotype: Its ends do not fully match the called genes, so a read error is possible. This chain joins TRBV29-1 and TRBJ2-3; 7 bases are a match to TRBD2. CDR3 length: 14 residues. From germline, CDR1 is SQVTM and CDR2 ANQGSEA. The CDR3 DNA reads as TGCAGCCTTGGCTACGCGGGAGCGTCAGATACGCAATATTTT. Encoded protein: CSLGYAGASDTQYF.

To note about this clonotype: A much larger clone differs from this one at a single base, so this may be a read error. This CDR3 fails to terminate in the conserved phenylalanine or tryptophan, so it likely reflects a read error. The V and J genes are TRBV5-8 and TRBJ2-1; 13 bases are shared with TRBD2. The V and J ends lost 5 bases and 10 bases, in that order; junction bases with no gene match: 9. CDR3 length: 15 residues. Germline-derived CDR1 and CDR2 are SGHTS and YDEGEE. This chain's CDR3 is CASSSGLAGAEEQFL. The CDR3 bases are TGTGCCAGCAGTTCCGGACTAGCGGGAGCGGAGGAGCAGTTCTTA.